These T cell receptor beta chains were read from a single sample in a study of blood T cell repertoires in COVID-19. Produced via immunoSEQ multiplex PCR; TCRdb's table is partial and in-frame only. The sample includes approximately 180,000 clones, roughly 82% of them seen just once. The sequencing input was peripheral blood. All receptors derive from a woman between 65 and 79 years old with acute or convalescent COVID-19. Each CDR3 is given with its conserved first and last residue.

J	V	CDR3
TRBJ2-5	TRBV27	CASSFGGGYAETQYF
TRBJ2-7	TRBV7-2	CASSRQAWREQYF
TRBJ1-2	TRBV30	CAWSVFGQGVGGYTF
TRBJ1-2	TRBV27	CASSSRSTAIYGYTF
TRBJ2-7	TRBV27	CASSARTSGRYEQYF
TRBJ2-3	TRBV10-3	CAIRGAPTDTQYF
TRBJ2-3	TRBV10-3	CAICAGRRTDTQYF
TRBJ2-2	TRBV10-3	CAIRTTGDGTGELFF
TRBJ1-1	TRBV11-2	CASSSVIGQGTEAFF
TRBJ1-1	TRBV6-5	CASSTRQYLTEAFF
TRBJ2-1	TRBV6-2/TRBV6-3	CASSVPGLGTSHEQFF
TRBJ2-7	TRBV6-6	CASRDSGRGYEQYF
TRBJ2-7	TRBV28	CASSLRILFSYEQYF
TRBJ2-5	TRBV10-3	CAISESVRAQETQYF
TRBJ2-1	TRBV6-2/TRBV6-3	CASSRTAYSYNEQFF
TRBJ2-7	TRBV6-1	CASSEPYGAVQYF
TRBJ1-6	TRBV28	CASSPTLPGLDSPLHF
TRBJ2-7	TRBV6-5	CASSRTGRYEQYF
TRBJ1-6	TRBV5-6	CASSEGLTYNSPLHF
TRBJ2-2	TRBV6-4	CASSDGDTGELFF
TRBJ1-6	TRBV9	CASSSGRQGGNSPLHF
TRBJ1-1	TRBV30	CAWSVLAGLLNTEAFF
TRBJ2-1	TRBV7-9	CASSLVQGGYNEQFF
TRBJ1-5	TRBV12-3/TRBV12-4	CASNRGSNQPQHF
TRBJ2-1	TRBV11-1	CASNIGGGAGEQFF
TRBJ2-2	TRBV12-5	CASGLVQGYQGGELFF
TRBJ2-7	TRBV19	CASSIDPGHEEQYF
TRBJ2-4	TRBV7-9	CASTKPGLSKNIQYF
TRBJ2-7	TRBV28	CASRRTGGYEQYF